Listed below are T cell receptor beta chains from one sample, sequenced in a study of blood T cell repertoires in COVID-19. The assay was immunoSEQ multiplex PCR, and TCRdb's table has in-frame clones only and misses some. Altogether hundreds of thousands of clones are present, around nine tenths being singletons, with the ten largest covering more than 7.5%. Input material: PBMCs or T cells enriched from blood (not recorded which). The source of these receptors is a woman between 55 and 75 years old who had recovered from COVID-19. Both conserved end residues are part of each CDR3. Each record gives: D gene, V gene, J gene, CDR3 length, clone size, CDR3 protein, CDR3 DNA. D genes are given only for firm matches. Where a row states a size, it is once, few, many or the class of an expanded clone; other rows omit it.

d_call: TRBD1; v_call: TRBV9; j_call: TRBJ2-1; cdr3_length: 14; clone_size: -; cdr3_aa: CASSVEGQGGEQFF; cdr3_nt: TGTGCCAGCAGCGTAGAAGGACAGGGGGGTGAGCAGTTCTTC
d_call: -; v_call: TRBV12-3/TRBV12-4; j_call: TRBJ1-5; cdr3_length: 13; clone_size: -; cdr3_aa: CASSLSAGQPQHF; cdr3_nt: TGTGCCAGCAGTTTATCGGCAGGGCAGCCCCAGCATTTT
d_call: -; v_call: TRBV6-5; j_call: TRBJ2-6; cdr3_length: 13; clone_size: once; cdr3_aa: CATRGGGANVLTF; cdr3_nt: TGTGCCACAAGAGGGGGTGGGGCCAACGTCCTGACTTTC
d_call: TRBD1; v_call: TRBV27; j_call: TRBJ1-2; cdr3_length: 17; clone_size: -; cdr3_aa: CASTGTPNRGRSYGYTF; cdr3_nt: TGTGCCAGCACCGGAACCCCGAACAGGGGGCGCAGTTATGGCTACACCTTC
d_call: TRBD1; v_call: TRBV5-1; j_call: TRBJ2-3; cdr3_length: 16; clone_size: -; cdr3_aa: CASSLGGTGPADTQYF; cdr3_nt: TGCGCCAGCAGCTTGGGGGGGACAGGGCCTGCGGATACGCAGTATTTT
d_call: -; v_call: TRBV5-1; j_call: TRBJ2-3; cdr3_length: 12; clone_size: once; cdr3_aa: CASSGGLDTQYF; cdr3_nt: TGCGCCAGCAGTGGCGGGCTCGATACGCAGTATTTT
d_call: -; v_call: TRBV19; j_call: TRBJ1-6; cdr3_length: 17; clone_size: -; cdr3_aa: CASSIAGRVRLYSPLHF; cdr3_nt: TGTGCCAGTAGTATAGCAGGGAGGGTTCGGTTATATTCACCCCTCCACTTT
d_call: TRBD1; v_call: TRBV29-1; j_call: TRBJ2-5; cdr3_length: 12; clone_size: -; cdr3_aa: CSVEGQQETQYF; cdr3_nt: TGCAGCGTTGAGGGACAGCAAGAGACCCAGTACTTC
d_call: -; v_call: TRBV7-9; j_call: TRBJ1-2; cdr3_length: 13; clone_size: once; cdr3_aa: CASSRQENYGYTF; cdr3_nt: TGTGCCAGCAGCCGACAGGAAAACTATGGCTACACCTTC
d_call: -; v_call: TRBV9; j_call: TRBJ1-2; cdr3_length: 15; clone_size: -; cdr3_aa: CASSVYLLPTHGYTF; cdr3_nt: TGTGCCAGCAGCGTATACCTCCTACCCACTCATGGCTACACCTTC
d_call: -; v_call: TRBV27; j_call: TRBJ2-7; cdr3_length: 15; clone_size: -; cdr3_aa: CASSLTRQERYEQYF; cdr3_nt: TGTGCCAGCAGCCTTACAAGACAGGAACGCTACGAGCAGTACTTC
d_call: TRBD1; v_call: TRBV2; j_call: TRBJ2-5; cdr3_length: 15; clone_size: -; cdr3_aa: CASSEKDRVQETQYF; cdr3_nt: TGTGCCAGCAGTGAAAAGGACAGGGTCCAAGAGACCCAGTACTTC
d_call: -; v_call: TRBV2; j_call: TRBJ2-2; cdr3_length: 12; clone_size: -; cdr3_aa: CASSVNTGELFF; cdr3_nt: TGTGCCAGCAGCGTCAACACCGGGGAGCTGTTTTTT
d_call: -; v_call: TRBV4-2; j_call: TRBJ2-1; cdr3_length: 15; clone_size: -; cdr3_aa: CASSHWGGAFDEQFF; cdr3_nt: TGTGCCAGCAGCCATTGGGGGGGGGCCTTCGATGAGCAGTTCTTC
d_call: -; v_call: TRBV6-5; j_call: TRBJ1-2; cdr3_length: 13; clone_size: -; cdr3_aa: CASNRGGNYGYTF; cdr3_nt: TGTGCCAGCAATAGGGGGGGGAACTATGGCTACACCTTC
d_call: TRBD1; v_call: TRBV24-1; j_call: TRBJ2-3; cdr3_length: 15; clone_size: -; cdr3_aa: CATSDATGAADTQYF; cdr3_nt: TGTGCCACCAGTGACGCGACAGGGGCGGCAGATACGCAGTATTTT
d_call: TRBD1; v_call: TRBV18; j_call: TRBJ1-1; cdr3_length: 15; clone_size: -; cdr3_aa: CASSSEQGGSGEAFF; cdr3_nt: TGTGCCAGCTCCTCCGAACAGGGGGGTTCGGGGGAAGCTTTCTTT
d_call: -; v_call: TRBV18; j_call: TRBJ1-1; cdr3_length: 14; clone_size: -; cdr3_aa: CASSLTTLNTEAFF; cdr3_nt: TGTGCCAGCTCACTTACGACACTGAACACTGAAGCTTTCTTT
d_call: TRBD1; v_call: TRBV19; j_call: TRBJ1-2; cdr3_length: 13; clone_size: -; cdr3_aa: CASKIGQGNGYTF; cdr3_nt: TGTGCCAGTAAAATCGGACAGGGGAATGGCTACACCTTC
d_call: -; v_call: TRBV5-6; j_call: TRBJ1-1; cdr3_length: 15; clone_size: once; cdr3_aa: CASRERGRLNTEAFF; cdr3_nt: TGTGCCAGCAGGGAGCGGGGACGGCTGAACACTGAAGCTTTCTTT
d_call: -; v_call: TRBV7-8; j_call: TRBJ1-2; cdr3_length: 15; clone_size: -; cdr3_aa: CASSLAVGQRRGYTF; cdr3_nt: TGTGCCAGCAGCTTAGCGGTGGGGCAGAGGCGCGGCTACACCTTC
d_call: -; v_call: TRBV7-2; j_call: TRBJ1-1; cdr3_length: 15; clone_size: -; cdr3_aa: CASSYLGGARTEAFF; cdr3_nt: TGTGCCAGCAGCTACCTTGGGGGGGCGAGGACTGAAGCTTTCTTT
d_call: -; v_call: TRBV15; j_call: TRBJ1-6; cdr3_length: 13; clone_size: -; cdr3_aa: CATSRDQNSPLHF; cdr3_nt: TGTGCCACCAGCAGAGATCAGAATTCACCCCTCCACTTT
d_call: -; v_call: TRBV27; j_call: TRBJ2-7; cdr3_length: 13; clone_size: -; cdr3_aa: CASSPDGAYEQYF; cdr3_nt: TGTGCCAGCAGCCCGGACGGGGCCTACGAGCAGTACTTC
d_call: TRBD1; v_call: TRBV5-5; j_call: TRBJ2-7; cdr3_length: 14; clone_size: -; cdr3_aa: CASSWTGDPYEQYF; cdr3_nt: TGTGCCAGCAGCTGGACAGGGGACCCCTACGAGCAGTACTTC
d_call: TRBD1; v_call: TRBV2; j_call: TRBJ1-1; cdr3_length: 13; clone_size: once; cdr3_aa: CASSLTGESEAFF; cdr3_nt: TGTGCCAGCAGTCTAACAGGGGAGTCGGAAGCTTTCTTT
d_call: -; v_call: TRBV28; j_call: TRBJ1-2; cdr3_length: 12; clone_size: -; cdr3_aa: CASSLAGYGYTF; cdr3_nt: TGTGCCAGCAGTTTGGCAGGCTATGGCTACACCTTC
d_call: TRBD1; v_call: TRBV4-1; j_call: TRBJ1-2; cdr3_length: 15; clone_size: few; cdr3_aa: CASSPRTGGADGYTF; cdr3_nt: TGCGCCAGCAGCCCTCGGACAGGGGGTGCGGATGGCTACACCTTC
d_call: TRBD1; v_call: TRBV2; j_call: TRBJ2-7; cdr3_length: 16; clone_size: -; cdr3_aa: CASSERDRTGYYEQYF; cdr3_nt: TGTGCCAGCAGTGAAAGGGATCGGACAGGCTACTACGAGCAGTACTTC
d_call: TRBD1; v_call: TRBV7-9; j_call: TRBJ2-5; cdr3_length: 14; clone_size: -; cdr3_aa: CASSEGQGVETQYF; cdr3_nt: TGTGCCAGCAGCGAGGGACAGGGGGTGGAGACCCAGTACTTC
d_call: TRBD1; v_call: TRBV19; j_call: TRBJ1-1; cdr3_length: 13; clone_size: -; cdr3_aa: CASIRQGGTEAFF; cdr3_nt: TGTGCCAGTATTAGACAGGGGGGCACTGAAGCTTTCTTT
d_call: TRBD1; v_call: TRBV3-1/TRBV3-2; j_call: TRBJ1-1; cdr3_length: 17; clone_size: -; cdr3_aa: CASSQDWGQGINTEAFF; cdr3_nt: TGTGCCAGCAGCCAAGATTGGGGACAGGGGATTAACACTGAAGCTTTCTTT
d_call: -; v_call: TRBV5-4; j_call: TRBJ1-2; cdr3_length: 16; clone_size: -; cdr3_aa: CASSLGGSGLDPGYTF; cdr3_nt: TGTGCCAGCAGCTTGGGGGGTAGCGGGCTGGATCCTGGCTACACCTTC
d_call: -; v_call: TRBV10-2; j_call: TRBJ1-3; cdr3_length: 13; clone_size: -; cdr3_aa: CASQATSGNTIYF; cdr3_nt: TGCGCCTCCCAAGCAACCTCTGGAAACACCATATATTTT
d_call: -; v_call: TRBV2; j_call: TRBJ2-2; cdr3_length: 14; clone_size: -; cdr3_aa: CASSEQLAIGELFF; cdr3_nt: TGTGCCAGCAGTGAACAGCTAGCGATCGGGGAGCTGTTTTTT
d_call: -; v_call: TRBV6-5; j_call: TRBJ1-5; cdr3_length: 13; clone_size: -; cdr3_aa: CASSDSLNQPQHF; cdr3_nt: TGTGCCAGCAGCGACAGTTTGAATCAGCCCCAGCATTTT
d_call: -; v_call: TRBV5-1; j_call: TRBJ1-2; cdr3_length: 14; clone_size: -; cdr3_aa: CASSLELRRDGYTF; cdr3_nt: TGCGCCAGCAGCTTGGAGCTGCGGAGGGATGGCTACACCTTC
d_call: -; v_call: TRBV6-5; j_call: TRBJ1-2; cdr3_length: 11; clone_size: -; cdr3_aa: CASSSGYGYTF; cdr3_nt: TGTGCCAGCAGCTCAGGGTATGGCTACACCTTC
d_call: -; v_call: TRBV7-2; j_call: TRBJ2-5; cdr3_length: 14; clone_size: -; cdr3_aa: CASSLQTGRETQYF; cdr3_nt: TGTGCCAGCAGCTTACAGACAGGGAGGGAGACCCAGTACTTC
d_call: TRBD1; v_call: TRBV2; j_call: TRBJ1-4; cdr3_length: 15; clone_size: -; cdr3_aa: CASAGTGAPNEKLFF; cdr3_nt: TGTGCCAGCGCCGGGACAGGGGCCCCTAATGAAAAACTGTTTTTT
d_call: -; v_call: TRBV10-3; j_call: TRBJ1-1; cdr3_length: 15; clone_size: -; cdr3_aa: CAISESGQTNTEAFF; cdr3_nt: TGTGCCATCAGTGAGTCAGGACAGACGAACACTGAAGCTTTCTTT
d_call: TRBD1; v_call: TRBV9; j_call: TRBJ2-1; cdr3_length: 16; clone_size: -; cdr3_aa: CASSAPRDRPYNEQFF; cdr3_nt: TGTGCCAGCAGCGCCCCTCGGGACAGGCCATACAATGAGCAGTTCTTC
d_call: TRBD1; v_call: TRBV5-6; j_call: TRBJ1-1; cdr3_length: 15; clone_size: -; cdr3_aa: CASSLLDRGHTEAFF; cdr3_nt: TGTGCCAGCAGCTTGCTAGACAGGGGGCACACTGAAGCTTTCTTT
d_call: TRBD1; v_call: TRBV3-1/TRBV3-2; j_call: TRBJ1-3; cdr3_length: 15; clone_size: -; cdr3_aa: CASSQRQGFGNTIYF; cdr3_nt: TGTGCCAGCAGCCAAAGACAGGGTTTTGGAAACACCATATATTTT
d_call: -; v_call: TRBV21-1; j_call: TRBJ1-3; cdr3_length: 10; clone_size: -; cdr3_aa: CARTDYREHF; cdr3_nt: TGTGCCAGGACCGATTACAGGGAGCATTTT
d_call: TRBD1; v_call: TRBV3-1/TRBV3-2; j_call: TRBJ1-2; cdr3_length: 14; clone_size: -; cdr3_aa: CASSPSPGGAGYTF; cdr3_nt: TGTGCCAGCAGCCCCTCGCCAGGGGGCGCTGGCTACACCTTC
d_call: -; v_call: TRBV5-1; j_call: TRBJ1-1; cdr3_length: 14; clone_size: -; cdr3_aa: CASSQGQTNTEAFF; cdr3_nt: TGCGCCAGCAGCCAGGGGCAGACGAACACTGAAGCTTTCTTT